This T cell receptor (beta chain) appears in the sequencing data of a study of blood T cell repertoires in COVID-19. Study overall: The study drew acute and convalescent COVID-19 samples from the United States, Italy and Spain. PBMCs, B-cell-depleted T cells, or T cells were the source of the cDNA or gDNA that made up the material.

In the original processing: Reference gene primer amplification yielded estimated nucleated cell counts. Clones were sequenced by immunoSEQ multiplex PCR, and TCRdb holds only the in-frame ones, with some missing. V and J calls and clone size are as listed in that table; D and trimming were resolved from the DNA. The sample shows about 200,000 clones, 70% to 90% of them seen only once. CDR3 length: 15 residues. Germline loops: CDR1 SGHAT, CDR2 FQDESV (reference sequence). V lost 0 bases, J lost 0 bases, and 0 bases stayed unmatched. A Seattle source enrolled patients during active infection and followed them longitudinally.

Input material: peripheral blood. This TCR derives from a man aged 45 to 65 with COVID-19, enrolled during active disease. V and J are TRBV11-1 and TRBJ2-3, with 7 bases matching TRBD1. CDR3 protein: CASSLAGGSTDTQYF. The CDR3 DNA sequence: TGTGCCAGCAGCTTAGCAGGGGGCAGCACAGATACGCAGTATTTT.